Each of the 21 T cell receptor beta chains below was sequenced from the same sample in a study of OX40 agonist ivuxolimab in advanced cancers. Receptors were amplified or captured by the immunoSEQ multiplex PCR assay. Here the immuneACCESS table is served through TCRdb, limited to in-frame sequences with V and J called. Missing clones are a known gap in these copies; in checked studies unresolved V genes cover under half, and the rest lacks a known reason. The sample contains some 10,000 clones, about 86% of them found a single time. The top ten clones comprise almost 30% of the sample. Sequences were derived from CD4+ or CD8+ T cells sorted from blood, sampled in a trial of the OX40 agonist ivuxolimab. Receptor source: an adult with an advanced solid tumor such as melanoma, head and neck, liver or kidney cancer.

DNA of the CDR3: TGTGCCTGGAGTGGACGGGGGGGATATAAGCCCCAGCATTTT. The encoded protein is CAWSGRGGYKPQHF. The V and J genes are TRBV30 and TRBJ1-5, with D perhaps TRBD1 (5 bases). This CDR3 is built from 14 residues. Germline CDR1 and CDR2: GTSNPN and SVGIG (reference sequence). V lost 1 base and J lost 8, with 15 bases in between.

This chain uses TRBV2 with TRBJ2-5; 9 positions agree with TRBD1. J lost 5 bases, V lost 1 base, and 5 bases had no gene match. This CDR3 spans 15 amino acids. Germline V gene data show CDR1 as SNHLY and CDR2 as FYNNEI. CDR3 residues: CASSEGDREAETQYF. The DNA for the CDR3 is TGTGCCAGCAGTGAAGGGGACAGGGAGGCCGAGACCCAGTACTTC.

The genes are TRBV19 and TRBJ2-2; D possibly corresponds to TRBD1 (5 bases). Trimming took 5 bases from V and 5 from J, leaving 15 bases between them. This CDR3 is built from 15 residues. Germline V CDR1 and CDR2: LNHDA, SQIVND (reference sequence). The CDR3: CASSRQGKVTGELFF. The DNA of the CDR3 is TGTGCCAGTAGTCGGCAGGGTAAAGTAACCGGGGAGCTGTTTTTT.

The CDR3 is CASSSWGGDNEQFF. As DNA, the CDR3 is TGTGCCAGCAGCTCCTGGGGAGGAGACAATGAGCAGTTCTTC. The rearrangement joins TRBV5-5 to TRBJ2-1; D possibly corresponds to TRBD2 (6 bases). The germline V gene encodes CDR1 SGHKS and CDR2 YYEKEE (reference sequence). With 3 bases removed from V and 5 bases from J, the gap between germline ends came to 12 bases. The CDR3 runs 14 residues.

The chain employs TRBV28 and TRBJ2-7, with TRBD2 matching over 11 bases. The germline CDR1 and CDR2 sequences are MDHEN and SYDVKM. With V trimmed by 10 bases and J by 3 bases, 5 bases remained unmatched. CDR3 length: 13 amino acids. Written as DNA, the CDR3 is TGTGCCACCAGGGGACTAGCGGTCTACGAGCAGTACTTC. Translating it yields CATRGLAVYEQYF.

V gene TRBV7-3 combines with J gene TRBJ2-1; 9 bases agree with TRBD2. The CDR3 length is 16 residues. With 1 base clipped from V and 5 bases from J, the junction kept 6 bases outside the gene matches. Germline lookup yields CDR1 SGHTA and CDR2 FQGTGA. The CDR3 reads CASSLKRSSGNNEQFF. The CDR3 DNA reads as TGTGCCAGCAGCTTAAAAAGGTCTAGCGGGAACAATGAGCAGTTCTTC.

CDR3: CASRPPGQFTDTQYF. In nucleotides, the CDR3 is TGTGCCAGCAGACCCCCGGGACAGTTCACAGATACGCAGTATTTT. This sequence joins TRBV7-2 and TRBJ2-3; 7 nucleotides line up with TRBD1. Per the germline V gene, CDR1 is SGHTA and CDR2 is FQGNSA. V gave up 6 bases and J gave up 2 bases; unmatched junction bases: 8. The CDR3 covers 15 residues.

The chain carries TRBV27 and TRBJ2-4; tentatively, D is TRBD1 (5 bases). This CDR3 spans 16 amino acids. Trimming took off 6 bases at V and 0 bases at J, with 15 bases between the two ends. CDR1 is MNHEY, CDR2 SMNVEV, per germline (reference sequence). This CDR3 reads CASSHQGELAKNIQYF. The CDR3 DNA follows: TGTGCCAGCAGCCATCAGGGTGAACTAGCCAAAAACATTCAGTACTTC.

The CDR3 is CASSFNRGENYGYTF. CDR3 nucleotides: TGTGCCAGCAGCTTTAACAGGGGAGAGAACTATGGCTACACCTTC. The V gene is TRBV7-8, the J gene TRBJ1-2; 7 bases agree with TRBD1. Germline assignment: CDR1 SGHVS and CDR2 FQNEAQ. CDR3 length: 15 amino acids. V lost 3 bases and J lost 2; bases outside the gene matches: 6.

V usage is TRBV20-1 and J usage is TRBJ1-2; maybe TRBD1 (5 bases). Deletions cut 3 bases from V and 5 bases from J, with 7 bases between. This CDR3 contains 11 residues. Germline loops: CDR1 DFQATT, CDR2 SNEGSKA (reference sequence). The CDR3 reads CSARGLYGYTF. The DNA for the CDR3 is TGCAGTGCTAGGGGACTTTATGGCTACACCTTC.

V and J are TRBV7-2 and TRBJ2-7; the match to TRBD2 covers 7 bases. The CDR3 is 14 residues long. CDR1 SGHTA and CDR2 FQGNSA come from the germline V gene. The J segment lost 4 bases and the V segment lost 5 bases, leaving 8 bases of the junction unmatched. This chain's CDR3 is CASSDSSGAYEQYF. As DNA, the CDR3 is TGTGCCAGCAGCGATTCAAGCGGGGCGTACGAGCAGTACTTC.

The chain recombines TRBV5-5 with TRBJ2-5, with D hard to call. This CDR3 contains 14 residues. Per germline, CDR1 SGHKS and CDR2 YYEKEE (reference sequence). V dropped 3 bases and J dropped 3 bases, with 12 bases sitting between them. CDR3 nucleotides: TGTGCCAGCAGCTCGTGTGCGTGGGAAGAGACCCAGTACTTC. This sequence encodes CASSSCAWEETQYF.

This clone was recorded only once. V usage is TRBV7-8 and J usage is TRBJ1-2; D gene unclear. The V gene lost 1 base and the J gene lost 0 bases, with 6 bases spanning the gap. Germline CDR1 and CDR2: SGHVS and FQNEAQ. This CDR3 has 14 residues. For the CDR3, the DNA is TGTGCCAGCAGCTTAGGCGGATCTAACTATGGCTACACCTTC. Translation: CASSLGGSNYGYTF.

This chain joins TRBV30 and TRBJ2-2, with D tentatively TRBD2 (6 bases). The CDR3 has 14 residues. Germline CDR1 reads GTSNPN; CDR2 reads SVGIG (reference sequence). V lost 3 bases to trimming and J lost 7 bases, with 15 bases between them. In nucleotides, the CDR3 is TGTGCCTGGAGCCGCGGGACCTGGGTCGGGGAGCTGTTTTTT. Protein product: CAWSRGTWVGELFF.

The chain carries TRBV9 and TRBJ2-6; D may match TRBD1 or TRBD2 (5 bases each). Germline V gene lookup returns CDR1 SGDLS and CDR2 YYNGEE. The CDR3 consists of 17 residues. V gave up 7 bases and J gave up 4 bases, with 21 bases separating them. The CDR3 is CASSPGPAGTGANVLTF. The CDR3 coding sequence is TGTGCCAGCTCCCCGGGGCCTGCAGGAACCGGGGCCAACGTCCTGACTTTC.

The chain combines TRBV10-3 with TRBJ1-1, with a weak D call TRBD1 (5 bases). The CDR3 is 15 amino acids. V lost 3 bases, J lost 5 bases, and 16 bases lay in between. Germline CDR1 ENHRY, CDR2 SYGVKD. As DNA, the CDR3 is TGTGCCATCAGTGACCCTGCAGGGAAGAAAACTGAAGCTTTCTTT. Protein: CAISDPAGKKTEAFF.

This chain connects TRBV7-2 to TRBJ1-2, with unresolved D. Trimming stripped 6 bases from V and 3 bases from J, with 14 bases between. From germline, CDR1 is SGHTA and CDR2 FQGNSA. This CDR3 region has 14 residues. CDR3 region: CASRVGESYYGYTF. The CDR3 bases are TGTGCCAGCAGGGTTGGGGAATCGTACTATGGCTACACCTTC.

The chain has TRBV6-1 and TRBJ1-1; weak D call: TRBD1 (6 bases). This CDR3 contains 15 residues. Trimming removed 1 base at V and 0 bases at J, with 9 bases between. The germline V gene encodes CDR1 MNHNS and CDR2 SASEGT. The CDR3 DNA reads TGTGCCAGCAGTGAAGATAGGACAGTGAACACTGAAGCTTTCTTT. It encodes CASSEDRTVNTEAFF.

The chain combines TRBV5-1 with TRBJ2-5; 7 bases map to TRBD1. Germline V CDR1 and CDR2: SGHRS, YFSETQ. The CDR3 is 15 residues long. Trimming cost V 2 bases and J 5 bases; bases outside gene matches: 9. The CDR3 nucleotides are TGCGCCAGCAGCTTACCACAGGGGACGGGGGAGACCCAGTACTTC. It specifies CASSLPQGTGETQYF.

In this sample, this clone turned up once. CDR3 amino acids: CASSRLVGAGELFF. In nucleotides, the CDR3 is TGTGCCAGCAGCCGACTAGTCGGGGCCGGGGAGCTGTTTTTT. This rearrangement joins TRBV2 to TRBJ2-2, with D perhaps matching TRBD2 (6 bases). Trimming removed 6 bases from V and 6 bases from J, with 14 bases in between. CDR1 is SNHLY, CDR2 FYNNEI, per germline. CDR3 size: 14 residues.

The V call is TRBV10-3, the J call TRBJ1-2; 9 bases map to TRBD1. Germline trimming cut 0 bases from V and 7 bases from J; bases unmatched to any gene: 3. Germline assignment: CDR1 ENHRY and CDR2 SYGVKD. The CDR3 spans 14 residues. The CDR3 loop is CAISESLQGAGYTF. As DNA, the CDR3 is TGTGCCATCAGTGAGTCGCTACAGGGGGCTGGCTACACCTTC.